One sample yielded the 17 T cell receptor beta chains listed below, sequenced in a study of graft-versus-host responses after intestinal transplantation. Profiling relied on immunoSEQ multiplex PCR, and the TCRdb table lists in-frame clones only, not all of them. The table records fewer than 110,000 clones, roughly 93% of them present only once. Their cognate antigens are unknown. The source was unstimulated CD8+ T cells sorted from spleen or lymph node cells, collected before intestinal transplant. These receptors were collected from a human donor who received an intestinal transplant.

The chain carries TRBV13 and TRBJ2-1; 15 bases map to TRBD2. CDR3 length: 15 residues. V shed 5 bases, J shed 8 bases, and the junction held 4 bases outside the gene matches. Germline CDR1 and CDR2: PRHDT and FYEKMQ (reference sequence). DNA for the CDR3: TGTGCCAGCAGCATCGGGACTAGCGGGGGGTATGAGCAGTTCTTC. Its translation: CASSIGTSGGYEQFF.

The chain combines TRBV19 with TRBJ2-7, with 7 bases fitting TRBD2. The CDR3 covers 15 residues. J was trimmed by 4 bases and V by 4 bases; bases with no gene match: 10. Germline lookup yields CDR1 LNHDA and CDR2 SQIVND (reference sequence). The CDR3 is CASSTRGLADYEQYF. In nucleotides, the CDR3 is TGTGCCAGTAGTACCCGCGGGCTAGCGGATTACGAGCAGTACTTC. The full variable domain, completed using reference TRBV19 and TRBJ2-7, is DGGITQSPKYLFRKEGQNVTLSCEQNLNHDAMYWYRQDPGQGLRLIYYSQIVNDFQKGDIAEGYSVSREKKESFPLTVTSAQKNPTAFYLCASSTRGLADYEQYFGPGTRLTVT.

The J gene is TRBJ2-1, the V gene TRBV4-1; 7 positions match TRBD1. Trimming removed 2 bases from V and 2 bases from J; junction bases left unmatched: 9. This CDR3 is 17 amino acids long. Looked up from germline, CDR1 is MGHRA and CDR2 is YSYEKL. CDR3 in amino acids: CASSQRGLGGPYNEQFF. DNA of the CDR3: TGCGCCAGCAGCCAAAGGGGATTAGGGGGCCCCTACAATGAGCAGTTCTTC.

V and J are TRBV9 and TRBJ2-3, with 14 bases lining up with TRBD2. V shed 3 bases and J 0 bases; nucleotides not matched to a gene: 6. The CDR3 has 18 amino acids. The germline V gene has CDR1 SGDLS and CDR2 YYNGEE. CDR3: CASSEGTSGGWSTDTQYF. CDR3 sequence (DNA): TGTGCCAGCAGCGAAGGGACTAGCGGGGGATGGAGCACAGATACGCAGTATTTT.

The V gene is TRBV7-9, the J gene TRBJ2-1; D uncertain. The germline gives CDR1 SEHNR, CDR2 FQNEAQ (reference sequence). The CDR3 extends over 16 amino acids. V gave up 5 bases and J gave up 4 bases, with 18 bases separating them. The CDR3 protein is CASSSPVVGMYNEQFF. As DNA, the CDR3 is TGTGCCAGCAGCAGCCCTGTGGTGGGTATGTACAATGAGCAGTTCTTC.

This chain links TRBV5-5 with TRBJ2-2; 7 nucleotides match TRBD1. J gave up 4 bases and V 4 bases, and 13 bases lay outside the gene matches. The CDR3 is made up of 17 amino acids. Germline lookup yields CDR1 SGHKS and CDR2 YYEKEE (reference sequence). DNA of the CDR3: TGTGCCAGCAGCGTACCGACTCAACAGGGGAGCACCGGGGAGCTGTTTTTT. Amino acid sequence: CASSVPTQQGSTGELFF.

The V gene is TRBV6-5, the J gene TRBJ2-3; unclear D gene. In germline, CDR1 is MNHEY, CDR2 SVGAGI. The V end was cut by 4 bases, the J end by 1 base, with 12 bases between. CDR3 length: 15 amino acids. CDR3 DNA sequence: TGTGCCAGCAGTTCCCTGTCGGACCGCACAGATACGCAGTATTTT. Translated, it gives CASSSLSDRTDTQYF.

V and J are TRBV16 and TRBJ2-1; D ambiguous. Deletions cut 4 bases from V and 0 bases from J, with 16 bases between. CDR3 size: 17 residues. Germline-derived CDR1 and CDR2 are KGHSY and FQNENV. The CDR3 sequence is CASSPFSSLSSYNEQFF. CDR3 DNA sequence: TGTGCCAGCAGCCCATTTAGCAGCCTGAGCTCCTACAATGAGCAGTTCTTC. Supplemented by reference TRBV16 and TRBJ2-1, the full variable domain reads GEEVAQTPKHLVRGEGQKAKLYCAPIKGHSYVFWYQQVLKNEFKFLISFQNENVFDETGMPKERFSAKCLPNSPCSLEIQATKLEDSAVYFCASSPFSSLSSYNEQFFGPGTRLTVL.

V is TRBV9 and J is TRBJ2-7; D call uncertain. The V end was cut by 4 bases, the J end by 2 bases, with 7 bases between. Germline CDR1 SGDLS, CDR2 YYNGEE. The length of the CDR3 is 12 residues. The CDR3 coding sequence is TGTGCCAGCAGCCCCCGCCCCTACGAGCAGTACTTC. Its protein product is CASSPRPYEQYF.

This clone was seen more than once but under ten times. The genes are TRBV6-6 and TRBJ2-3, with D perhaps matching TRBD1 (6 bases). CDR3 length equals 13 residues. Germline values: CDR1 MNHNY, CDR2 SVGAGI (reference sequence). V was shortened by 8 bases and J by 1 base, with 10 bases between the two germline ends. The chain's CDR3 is CASGKGGTDTQYF. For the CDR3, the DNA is TGTGCCAGCGGGAAGGGGGGCACAGATACGCAGTATTTT.

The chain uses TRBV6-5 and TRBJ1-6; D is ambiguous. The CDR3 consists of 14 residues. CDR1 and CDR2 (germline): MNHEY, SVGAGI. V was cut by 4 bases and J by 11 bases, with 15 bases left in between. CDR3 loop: CASSFRALYAPLHF. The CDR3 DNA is TGTGCCAGCAGTTTCCGGGCATTATATGCACCCCTCCACTTT.

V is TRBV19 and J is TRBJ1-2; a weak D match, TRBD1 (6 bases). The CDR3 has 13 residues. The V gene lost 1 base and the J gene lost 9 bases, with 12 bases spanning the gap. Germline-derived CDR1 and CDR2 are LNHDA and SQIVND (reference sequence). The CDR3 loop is CASSIGGAWSYTF. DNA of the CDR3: TGTGCCAGTAGTATAGGGGGGGCGTGGAGCTACACCTTC.

CDR3 in amino acids: CASSLPGGNEQFF. As DNA, the CDR3 is TGTGCCAGCAGCTTGCCCGGGGGCAATGAGCAGTTCTTC. The J gene is TRBJ2-1, the V gene TRBV7-6; D is possibly TRBD2 (6 bases). V lost 3 bases to trimming and J lost 6 bases, with 9 bases between them. Germline lookup yields CDR1 SGHVS and CDR2 FNYEAQ. The CDR3 is 13 residues long.

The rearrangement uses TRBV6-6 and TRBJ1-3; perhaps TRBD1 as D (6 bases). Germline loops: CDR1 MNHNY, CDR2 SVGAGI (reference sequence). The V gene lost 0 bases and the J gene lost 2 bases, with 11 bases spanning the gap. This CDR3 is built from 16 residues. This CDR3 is CASSYSPQGPGNTIYF. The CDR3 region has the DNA TGTGCCAGCAGTTACTCTCCACAGGGACCTGGAAACACCATATATTTT.

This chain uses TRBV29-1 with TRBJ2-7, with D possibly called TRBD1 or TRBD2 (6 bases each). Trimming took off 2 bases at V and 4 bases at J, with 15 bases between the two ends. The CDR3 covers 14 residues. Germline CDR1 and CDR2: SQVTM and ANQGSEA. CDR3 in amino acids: CSVEFGGSGYEQYF. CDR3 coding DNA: TGCAGCGTTGAATTCGGGGGCTCGGGTTACGAGCAGTACTTC.

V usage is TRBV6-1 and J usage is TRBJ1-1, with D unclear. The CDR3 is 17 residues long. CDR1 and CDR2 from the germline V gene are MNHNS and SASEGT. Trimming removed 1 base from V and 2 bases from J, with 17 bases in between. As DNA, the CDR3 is TGTGCCAGCAGTGAAGGAGGAGTGGTGAACCCCAACACTGAAGCTTTCTTT. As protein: CASSEGGVVNPNTEAFF.

The CDR3 spells CASSLGGGSWPQHF. CDR3 sequence (DNA): TGTGCCAGCAGCCTCGGAGGTGGAAGTTGGCCCCAGCATTTT. V gene TRBV11-2 combines with J gene TRBJ1-5; D unclear. Germline V CDR1 and CDR2: SGHAT, FQNNGV. V gave up 5 bases and J gave up 9 bases, with 17 bases separating them. The CDR3 runs 14 residues.